The T cell receptor (beta chain) under discussion was sequenced for a study of cytomegalovirus exposure and HLA in healthy donors. Whole-study findings and limits: Immune exposure information comprised only CMV serostatus. As confirmed in vitro, a few CMV-associated chains were specific for CMV antigens. DRB1 had the most TCR associations and HLA-C the fewest, a later analysis found, with rates varying by HLA locus.

PCR used 60 Vbeta primers and 13 Jbeta primers. The table came from immunoSEQ multiplex PCR; TCRdb's copy has only in-frame clones and leaves some out. The top ten clones hold around 0.24% of a sample with under 200,000 clones, roughly 83% of them seen once. The sample holds a few counts of this clone. Its antigen is still unknown. The V and J ends lost 1 base and 5 bases, in that order; junction bases with no gene match: 6. Germline-derived CDR1 and CDR2 are MGHRA and YSYEKL. The CDR3 loop spans 17 amino acids. This clonotype was sampled from a boy younger than 18 in good health and CMV-seronegative. The chain has TRBV4-1 and TRBJ2-2; 11 bases match TRBD1. The sequenced sample consisted of PBMCs. Here the CDR3 DNA reads TGCGCCAGCAGCCAAGGGGTGGGGACAGGGGGTACCGGGGAGCTGTTTTTT. Amino acids: CASSQGVGTGGTGELFF.